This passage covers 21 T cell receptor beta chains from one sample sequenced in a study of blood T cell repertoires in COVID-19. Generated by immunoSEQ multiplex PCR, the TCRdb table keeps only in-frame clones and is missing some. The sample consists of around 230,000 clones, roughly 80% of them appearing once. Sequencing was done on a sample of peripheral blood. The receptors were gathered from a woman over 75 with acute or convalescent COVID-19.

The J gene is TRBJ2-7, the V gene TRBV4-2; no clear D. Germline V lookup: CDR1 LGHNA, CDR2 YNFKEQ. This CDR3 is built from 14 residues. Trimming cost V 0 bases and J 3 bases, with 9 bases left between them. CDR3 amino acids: CASSQDPQDYEQYF. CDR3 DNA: TGTGCCAGCAGCCAAGATCCGCAGGACTACGAGCAGTACTTC.

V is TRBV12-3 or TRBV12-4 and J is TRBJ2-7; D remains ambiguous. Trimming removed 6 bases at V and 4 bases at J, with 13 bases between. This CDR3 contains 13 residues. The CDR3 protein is CASSPRVWYEQYF. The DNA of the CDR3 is TGTGCCAGCAGCCCACGGGTTTGGTACGAGCAGTACTTC.

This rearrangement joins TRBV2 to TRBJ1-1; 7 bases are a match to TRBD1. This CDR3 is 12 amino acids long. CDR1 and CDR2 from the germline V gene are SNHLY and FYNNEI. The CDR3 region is CGVDRENTEAFF. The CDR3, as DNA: TGTGGGGTAGACAGGGAGAACACTGAAGCTTTCTTT.

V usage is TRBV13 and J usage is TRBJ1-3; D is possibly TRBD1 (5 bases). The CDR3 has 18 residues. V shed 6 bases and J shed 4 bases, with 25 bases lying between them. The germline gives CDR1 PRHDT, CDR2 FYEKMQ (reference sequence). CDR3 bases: TGTGCCAGCAGTTTCTTTGCGGCCGCGACAGATCCAGGAAACACCATATATTTT. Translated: CASSFFAAATDPGNTIYF.

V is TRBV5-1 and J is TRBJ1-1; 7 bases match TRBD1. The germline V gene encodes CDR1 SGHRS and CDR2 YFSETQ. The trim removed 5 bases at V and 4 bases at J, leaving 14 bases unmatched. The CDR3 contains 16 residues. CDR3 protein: CASRTGTAVGGTEAFF. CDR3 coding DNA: TGCGCCAGCAGAACCGGGACAGCTGTCGGAGGCACTGAAGCTTTCTTT.

The CDR3: CAWQGQPYNEQFF. CDR3 DNA: TGTGCCTGGCAGGGGCAGCCCTACAATGAGCAGTTCTTC. The V gene is TRBV30, the J gene TRBJ2-1; possibly TRBD1 for D (6 bases). Germline CDR1 GTSNPN, CDR2 SVGIG (reference sequence). Between the trimmed V and J ends, which lost 5 bases and 2 bases, there was a span of 10 bases. The CDR3 is made up of 13 amino acids.

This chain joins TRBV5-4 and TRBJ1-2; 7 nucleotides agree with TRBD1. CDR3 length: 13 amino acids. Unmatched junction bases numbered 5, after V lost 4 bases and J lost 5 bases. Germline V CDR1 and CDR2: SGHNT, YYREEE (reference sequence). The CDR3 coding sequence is TGTGCCAGCAGCCGAGGGACAGAGTATGGCTACACCTTC. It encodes CASSRGTEYGYTF. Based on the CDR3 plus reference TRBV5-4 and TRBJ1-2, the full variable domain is ETGVTQSPTHLIKTRGQQVTLRCSSQSGHNTVSWYQQALGQGPQFIFQYYREEENGRGNFPPRFSGLQFPNYSSELNVNALELDDSALYLCASSRGTEYGYTFGSGTRLTVV.

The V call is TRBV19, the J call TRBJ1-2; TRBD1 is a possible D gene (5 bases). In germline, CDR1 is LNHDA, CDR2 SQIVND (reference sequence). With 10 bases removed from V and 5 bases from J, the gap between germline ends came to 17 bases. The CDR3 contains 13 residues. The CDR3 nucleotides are TGTGCCACTCAGGGAGGCCTTTATTATGGCTACACCTTC. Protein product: CATQGGLYYGYTF.

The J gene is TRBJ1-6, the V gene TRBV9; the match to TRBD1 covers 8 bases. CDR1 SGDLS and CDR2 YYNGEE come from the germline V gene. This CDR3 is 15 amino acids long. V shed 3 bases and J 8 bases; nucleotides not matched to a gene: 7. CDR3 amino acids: CASSGRDRLDSPLHF. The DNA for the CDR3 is TGTGCCAGCAGCGGCCGGGACAGGCTGGATTCACCCCTCCACTTT.

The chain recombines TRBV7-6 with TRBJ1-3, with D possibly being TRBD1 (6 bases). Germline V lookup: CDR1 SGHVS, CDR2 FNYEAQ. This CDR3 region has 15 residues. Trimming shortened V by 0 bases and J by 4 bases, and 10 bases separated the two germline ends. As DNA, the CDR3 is TGTGCCAGCAGCTTAGCGAGCAGGGGAGGAAACACCATATATTTT. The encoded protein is CASSLASRGGNTIYF.

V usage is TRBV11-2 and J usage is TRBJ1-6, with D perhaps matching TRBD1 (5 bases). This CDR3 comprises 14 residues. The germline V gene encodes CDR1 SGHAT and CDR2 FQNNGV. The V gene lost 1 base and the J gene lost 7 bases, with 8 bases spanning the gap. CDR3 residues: CASSLGAGNSPLHF. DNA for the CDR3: TGTGCCAGCAGCTTAGGGGCAGGGAATTCACCCCTCCACTTT.

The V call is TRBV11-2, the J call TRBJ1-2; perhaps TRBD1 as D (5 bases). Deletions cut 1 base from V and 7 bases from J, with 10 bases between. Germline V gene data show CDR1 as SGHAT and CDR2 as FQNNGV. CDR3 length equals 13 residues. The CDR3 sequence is CASSLGGETGYTF. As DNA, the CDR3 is TGTGCCAGCAGCTTAGGGGGGGAAACTGGCTACACCTTC.

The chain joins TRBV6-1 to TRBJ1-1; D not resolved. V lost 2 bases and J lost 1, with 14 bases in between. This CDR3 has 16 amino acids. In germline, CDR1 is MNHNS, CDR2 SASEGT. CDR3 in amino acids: CASSEPPTGENTEAFF. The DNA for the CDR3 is TGTGCCAGCAGTGAACCCCCGACCGGGGAGAACACTGAAGCTTTCTTT.

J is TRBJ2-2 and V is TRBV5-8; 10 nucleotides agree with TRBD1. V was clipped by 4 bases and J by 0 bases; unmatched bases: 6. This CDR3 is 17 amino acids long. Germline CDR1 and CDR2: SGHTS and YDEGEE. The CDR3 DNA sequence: TGTGCCAGCAGCCTCGGGACAGGGGTACCGAACACCGGGGAGCTGTTTTTT. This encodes CASSLGTGVPNTGELFF.

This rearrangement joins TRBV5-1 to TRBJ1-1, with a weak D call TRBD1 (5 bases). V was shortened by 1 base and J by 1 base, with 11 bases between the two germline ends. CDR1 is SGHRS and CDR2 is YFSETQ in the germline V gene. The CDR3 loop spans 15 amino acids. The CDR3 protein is CASSLRAGANTEAFF. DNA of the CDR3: TGCGCCAGCAGCTTGAGGGCTGGGGCGAACACTGAAGCTTTCTTT. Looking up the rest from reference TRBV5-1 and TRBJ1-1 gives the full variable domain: KAGVTQTPRYLIKTRGQQVTLSCSPISGHRSVSWYQQTPGQGLQFLFEYFSETQRNKGNFPGRFSGRQFSNSRSEMNVSTLELGDSALYLCASSLRAGANTEAFFGQGTRLTVV.

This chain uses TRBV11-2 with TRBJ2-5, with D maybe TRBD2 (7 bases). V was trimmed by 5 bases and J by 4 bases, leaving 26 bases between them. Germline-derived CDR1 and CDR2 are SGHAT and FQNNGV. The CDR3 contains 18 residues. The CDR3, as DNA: TGTGCCAGCAGCATCCGGGGGGCTAGACAGGAGGTGGGAGAGACCCAGTACTTC. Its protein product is CASSIRGARQEVGETQYF.

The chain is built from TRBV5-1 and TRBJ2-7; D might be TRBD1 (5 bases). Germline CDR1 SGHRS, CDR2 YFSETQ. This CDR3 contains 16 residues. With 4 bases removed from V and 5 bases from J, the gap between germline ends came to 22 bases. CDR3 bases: TGCGCCAGCAGCCTGGGGCACCAAAATGTCGTCCACGAGCAGTACTTC. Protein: CASSLGHQNVVHEQYF.

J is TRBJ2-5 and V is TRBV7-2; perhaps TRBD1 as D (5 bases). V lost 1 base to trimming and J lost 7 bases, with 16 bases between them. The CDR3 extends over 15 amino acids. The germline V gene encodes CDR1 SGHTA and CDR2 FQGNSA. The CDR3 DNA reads TGTGCCAGCAGCTTAGGTCAGGGTCCCCGTGGGACCCAGTACTTC. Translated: CASSLGQGPRGTQYF.

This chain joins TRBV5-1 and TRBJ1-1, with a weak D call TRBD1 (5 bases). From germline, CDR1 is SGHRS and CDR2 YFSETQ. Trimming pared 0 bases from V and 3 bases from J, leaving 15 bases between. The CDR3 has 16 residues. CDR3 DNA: TGCGCCAGCAGCTTGGCCGGGTCAGGGAAGCACACTGAAGCTTTCTTT. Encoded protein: CASSLAGSGKHTEAFF.

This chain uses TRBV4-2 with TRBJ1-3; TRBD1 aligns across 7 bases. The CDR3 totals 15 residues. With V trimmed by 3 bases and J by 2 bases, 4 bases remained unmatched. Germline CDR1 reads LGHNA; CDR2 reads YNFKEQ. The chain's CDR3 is CASSQRDSAGNTIYF. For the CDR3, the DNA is TGTGCCAGCAGCCAGAGGGACAGCGCTGGAAACACCATATATTTT.

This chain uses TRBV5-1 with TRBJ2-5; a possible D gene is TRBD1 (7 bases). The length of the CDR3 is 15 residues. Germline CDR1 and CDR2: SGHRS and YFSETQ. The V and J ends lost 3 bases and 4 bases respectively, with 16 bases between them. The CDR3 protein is CASSSGGTGAETQYF. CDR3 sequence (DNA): TGCGCCAGCAGCTCAGGGGGGACTGGGGCAGAGACCCAGTACTTC.